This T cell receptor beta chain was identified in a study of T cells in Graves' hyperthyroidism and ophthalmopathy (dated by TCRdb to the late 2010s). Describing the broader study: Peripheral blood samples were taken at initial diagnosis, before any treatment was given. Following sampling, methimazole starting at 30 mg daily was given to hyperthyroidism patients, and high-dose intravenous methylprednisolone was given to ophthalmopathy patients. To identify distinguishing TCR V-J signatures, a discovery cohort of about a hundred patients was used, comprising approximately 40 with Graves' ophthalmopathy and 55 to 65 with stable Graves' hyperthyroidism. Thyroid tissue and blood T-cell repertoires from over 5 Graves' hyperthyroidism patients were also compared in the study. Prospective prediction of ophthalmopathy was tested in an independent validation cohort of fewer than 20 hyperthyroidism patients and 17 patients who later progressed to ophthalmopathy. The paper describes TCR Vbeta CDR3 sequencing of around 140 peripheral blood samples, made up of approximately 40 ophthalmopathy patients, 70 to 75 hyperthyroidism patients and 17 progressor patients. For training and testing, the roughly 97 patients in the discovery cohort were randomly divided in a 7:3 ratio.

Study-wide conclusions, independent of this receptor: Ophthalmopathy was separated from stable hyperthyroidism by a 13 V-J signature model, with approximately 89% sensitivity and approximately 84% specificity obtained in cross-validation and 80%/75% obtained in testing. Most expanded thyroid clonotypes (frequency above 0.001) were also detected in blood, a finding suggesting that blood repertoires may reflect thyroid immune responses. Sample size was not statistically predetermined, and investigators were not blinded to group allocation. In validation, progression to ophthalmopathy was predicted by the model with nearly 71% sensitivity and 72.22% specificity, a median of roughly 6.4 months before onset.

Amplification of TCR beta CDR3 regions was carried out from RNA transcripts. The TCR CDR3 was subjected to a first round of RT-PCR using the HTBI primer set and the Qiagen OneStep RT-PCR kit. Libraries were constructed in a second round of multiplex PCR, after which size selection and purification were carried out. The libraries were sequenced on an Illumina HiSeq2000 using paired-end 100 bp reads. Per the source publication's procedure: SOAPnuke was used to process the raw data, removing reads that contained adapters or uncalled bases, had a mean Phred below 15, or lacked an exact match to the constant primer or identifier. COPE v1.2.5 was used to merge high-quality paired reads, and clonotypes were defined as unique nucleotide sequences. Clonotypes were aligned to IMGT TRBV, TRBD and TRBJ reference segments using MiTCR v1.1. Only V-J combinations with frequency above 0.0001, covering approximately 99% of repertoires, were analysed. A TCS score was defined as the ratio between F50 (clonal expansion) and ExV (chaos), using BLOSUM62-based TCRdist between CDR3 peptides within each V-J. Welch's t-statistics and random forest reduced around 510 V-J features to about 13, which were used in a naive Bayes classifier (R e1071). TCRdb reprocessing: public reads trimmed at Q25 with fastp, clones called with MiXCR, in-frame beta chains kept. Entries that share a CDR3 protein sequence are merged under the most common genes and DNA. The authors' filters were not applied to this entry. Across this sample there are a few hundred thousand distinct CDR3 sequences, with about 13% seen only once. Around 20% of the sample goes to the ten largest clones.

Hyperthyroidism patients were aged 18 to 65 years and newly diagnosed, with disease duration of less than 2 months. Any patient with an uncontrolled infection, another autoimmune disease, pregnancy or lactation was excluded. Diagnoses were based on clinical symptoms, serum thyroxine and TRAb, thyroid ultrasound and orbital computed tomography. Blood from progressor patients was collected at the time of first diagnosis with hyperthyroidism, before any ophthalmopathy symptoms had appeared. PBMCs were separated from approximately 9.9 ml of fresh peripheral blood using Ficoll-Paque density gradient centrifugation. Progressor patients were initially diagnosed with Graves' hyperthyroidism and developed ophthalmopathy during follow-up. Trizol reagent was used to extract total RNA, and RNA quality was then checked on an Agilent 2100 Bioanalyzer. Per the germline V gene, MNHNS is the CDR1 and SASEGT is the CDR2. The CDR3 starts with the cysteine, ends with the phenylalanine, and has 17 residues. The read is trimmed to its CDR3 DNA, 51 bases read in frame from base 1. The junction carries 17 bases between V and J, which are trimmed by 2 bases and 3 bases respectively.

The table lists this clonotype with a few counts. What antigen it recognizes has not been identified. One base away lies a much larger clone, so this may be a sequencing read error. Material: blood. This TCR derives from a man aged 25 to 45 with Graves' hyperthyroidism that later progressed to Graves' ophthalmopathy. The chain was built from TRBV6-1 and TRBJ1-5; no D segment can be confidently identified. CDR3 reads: CASSEFAWVRDNQPQHF. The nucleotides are TGTGCCAGCAGTGAATTCGCATGGGTCCGAGACAATCAGCCCCAGCATTTT.